The sample holds many counts of the clone carrying this T cell receptor (beta chain). Its antigen is as yet unknown. This entry belongs to a study of T cells in Graves' hyperthyroidism and ophthalmopathy. Overall study results and limits: It was a median around seven months before onset that the model predicted ophthalmopathy.

It was uncontrolled infection, other autoimmune disease, pregnancy or lactation that excluded patients. Germline values: CDR1 LGHDT, CDR2 YNNKEL (reference sequence). The CDR3 consists of 15 residues. Trimming left V 5 bases short and J 6 bases short, with 17 bases between. RNA transcripts were the template for amplifying TCR beta CDR3 regions. First-round RT-PCR of the TCR CDR3 relied on the HTBI primer set. TCRdb re-called the multiplex PCR reads through MiXCR, storing one row per CDR3 protein. The sample lists hundreds of thousands of distinct CDR3 sequences, just under 20% occurring once. The sequence came from a man between 35 and 55 years old with Graves' ophthalmopathy. The J gene is TRBJ2-1, the V gene TRBV3-1, with D possibly called TRBD1 or TRBD2 (5 bases each). The sample comprised blood. CDR3 loop: CASSRGATRSNEQFF. As DNA, the CDR3 is TGTGCCAGCAGCAGAGGGGCCACCAGGTCCAATGAGCAGTTCTTC.